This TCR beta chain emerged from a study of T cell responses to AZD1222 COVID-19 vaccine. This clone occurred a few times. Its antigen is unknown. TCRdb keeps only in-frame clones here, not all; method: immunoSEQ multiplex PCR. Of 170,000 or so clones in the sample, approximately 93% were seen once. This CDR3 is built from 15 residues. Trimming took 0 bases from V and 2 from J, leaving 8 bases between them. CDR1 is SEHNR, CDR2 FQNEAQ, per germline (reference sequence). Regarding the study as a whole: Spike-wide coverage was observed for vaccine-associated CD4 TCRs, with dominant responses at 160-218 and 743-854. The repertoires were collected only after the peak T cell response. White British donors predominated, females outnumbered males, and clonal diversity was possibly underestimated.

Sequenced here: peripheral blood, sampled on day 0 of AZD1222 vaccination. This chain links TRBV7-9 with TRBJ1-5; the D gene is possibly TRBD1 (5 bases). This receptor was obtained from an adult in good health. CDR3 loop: CASSLAGQGNQPQHF. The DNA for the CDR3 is TGTGCCAGCAGCTTAGCGGGGCAGGGCAATCAGCCCCAGCATTTT.